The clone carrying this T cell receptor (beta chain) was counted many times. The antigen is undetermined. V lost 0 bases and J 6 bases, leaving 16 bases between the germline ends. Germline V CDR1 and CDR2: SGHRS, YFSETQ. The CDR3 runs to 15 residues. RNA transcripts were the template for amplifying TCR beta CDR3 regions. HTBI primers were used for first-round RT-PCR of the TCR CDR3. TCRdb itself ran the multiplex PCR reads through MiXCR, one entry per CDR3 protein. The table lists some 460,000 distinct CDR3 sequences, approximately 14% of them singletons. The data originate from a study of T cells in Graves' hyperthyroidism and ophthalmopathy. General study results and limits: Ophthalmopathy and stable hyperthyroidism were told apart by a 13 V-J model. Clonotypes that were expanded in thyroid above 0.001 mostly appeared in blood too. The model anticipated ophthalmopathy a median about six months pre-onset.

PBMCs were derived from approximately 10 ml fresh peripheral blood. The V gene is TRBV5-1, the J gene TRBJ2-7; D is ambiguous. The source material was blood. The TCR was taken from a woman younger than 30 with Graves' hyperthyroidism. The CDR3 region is CASSLGLAGMGEQYF. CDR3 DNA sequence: TGCGCCAGCAGCTTGGGTTTAGCCGGTATGGGCGAGCAGTACTTC.